Following are 26 T cell receptor beta chains from one sample sequenced in a study of T-cell reconstitution after alpha-beta-depleted transplantation in children. It was with unique molecular identifiers that the TCRbeta library was prepared. MiXCR was run by TCRdb on the PCR reads, yielding one entry per CDR3 protein. The table records 300,000 to 400,000 distinct CDR3 sequences, roughly 13% of them present only once. The sequences come from PBMCs, collected from the stem cell graft. These receptors were collected from a human donor who donated a stem cell graft to a child with Fanconi anemia.

This clonotype was counted at least ten times. This chain uses TRBV18 with TRBJ2-2, with D perhaps matching TRBD1 (5 bases). The V end was cut by 3 bases, the J end by 6 bases, with 8 bases between. Germline assignment: CDR1 KGHSH and CDR2 LQKENI. The CDR3 totals 13 residues. The CDR3 spells CASSPSGSGELFF. CDR3 DNA: TGTGCCAGCTCACCTTCAGGGTCCGGGGAGCTGTTTTTT.

The table lists this clonotype with a count of one. This chain uses TRBV6-4 with TRBJ2-1; TRBD1 or TRBD2 may be the D gene (5 bases each). The CDR3 has 15 amino acids. Trimming cost V 7 bases and J 8 bases, with 21 bases left between them. Germline V gene sequence: CDR1 MRHNA, CDR2 SNTAGT. The CDR3, as DNA: TGTGCCAGCATCCCTCTGGGGGACCCCGAGGATGAGCAGTTCTTC. It yields the protein CASIPLGDPEDEQFF.

This chain joins TRBV6-2 or TRBV6-3 and TRBJ1-1; D unclear. Germline V gives CDR1 MNHEY, CDR2 SVGEGT. V was cut by 2 bases and J by 1 base, with 11 bases left in between. This CDR3 has 15 amino acids. DNA for the CDR3: TGTGCCAGCAGTTACGAAGGGTTGCGGAACACTGAAGCTTTCTTT. Translated, it gives CASSYEGLRNTEAFF.

This clonotype was seen many times. V gene TRBV29-1 combines with J gene TRBJ1-1; D uncertain. Trimming pared 0 bases from V and 3 bases from J, leaving 11 bases between. Germline values: CDR1 SQVTM, CDR2 ANQGSEA. This CDR3 region has 14 residues. For the CDR3, the DNA is TGCAGCGTTGAAGATCTCGGACCTTACACTGAAGCTTTCTTT. This gives the protein CSVEDLGPYTEAFF.

This sequence joins TRBV4-3 and TRBJ1-4; D remains unclear. The CDR3 length is 14 residues. V was clipped by 4 bases and J by 8 bases, with 14 bases between them. CDR1 is LGHNA, CDR2 YSLEER, per germline. Written as DNA, the CDR3 is TGCGCCAGCAGCCCCCTAGGGTTTCAGGAAAAACTGTTTTTT. Amino acid sequence: CASSPLGFQEKLFF.

This chain links TRBV5-5 with TRBJ2-5; tentatively, D is TRBD2 (5 bases). Trimming removed 0 bases at V and 2 bases at J, with 8 bases between. In germline, CDR1 is SGHKS, CDR2 YYEKEE (reference sequence). The CDR3 sequence is 14 residues long. The CDR3 bases are TGTGCCAGCAGCTTGGCACTAGGGCAAGAGACCCAGTACTTC. Amino acids: CASSLALGQETQYF.

This clonotype was counted many times. This rearrangement joins TRBV10-1 to TRBJ2-2, with no clear D. From germline, CDR1 is WNHNN and CDR2 SYGVQD (reference sequence). The ends were cut back, 0 bases at V and 8 bases at J, with 7 bases in the middle. The CDR3 spans 13 residues. The CDR3 loop reads CASSESGEGELFF. Written as DNA, the CDR3 is TGCGCCAGCAGTGAGTCGGGTGAAGGGGAGCTGTTTTTT.

There are a few counts of this clonotype. J is TRBJ1-2 and V is TRBV7-9; D unresolved. CDR1 and CDR2 from the germline V gene are SEHNR and FQNEAQ (reference sequence). This CDR3 contains 13 residues. V lost 3 bases and J lost 4, with 9 bases in between. The chain's CDR3 is CASSFTQTYGYTF. The CDR3 DNA follows: TGTGCCAGCAGCTTCACACAGACCTATGGCTACACCTTC.

The chain combines TRBV5-1 with TRBJ2-3, with 8 bases aligning to TRBD2. V was clipped by 6 bases and J by 2 bases; unmatched bases: 5. CDR3 length equals 14 residues. CDR1 and CDR2 from the germline V gene are SGHRS and YFSETQ. The CDR3 nucleotides are TGCGCCAGCAAGCAGCGGGGGCCCACAGATACGCAGTATTTT. Protein product: CASKQRGPTDTQYF.

This clonotype was seen only a few times. The chain recombines TRBV5-1 with TRBJ1-2; tentative D call: TRBD1 (5 bases). V gave up 1 base and J gave up 1 base, with 14 bases separating them. The CDR3 runs to 16 residues. Germline-derived CDR1 and CDR2 are SGHRS and YFSETQ. CDR3 coding DNA: TGCGCCAGCAGCTTGAGGCAGGGCCACTTTAACTATGGCTACACCTTC. It yields the protein CASSLRQGHFNYGYTF.

This clonotype was seen a handful of times. This chain connects TRBV6-2 or TRBV6-3 to TRBJ1-2; D gene unclear. The V and J ends lost 10 bases and 7 bases respectively, with 25 bases between them. CDR3 size: 15 residues. In germline, CDR1 is MNHEY, CDR2 SVGEGT. CDR3 amino acids: CATVGRARVSGGYTF. The CDR3 region has the DNA TGTGCCACCGTCGGGCGAGCCCGGGTGAGTGGTGGCTACACCTTC.

This clonotype showed up just a few times. The chain carries TRBV3-1 and TRBJ2-5, with 8 bases identical to TRBD2. V shed 4 bases and J 5 bases; nucleotides not matched to a gene: 12. Germline CDR1 reads LGHDT; CDR2 reads YNNKEL (reference sequence). There are 16 residues in the CDR3. The CDR3 region is CASSPLTSGRGETQYF. The CDR3 DNA is TGTGCCAGCAGCCCCCTTACTAGCGGCAGGGGTGAGACCCAGTACTTC.

This clonotype has only a few counts. V and J are TRBV5-1 and TRBJ2-3; either TRBD1 or TRBD2 may supply D (5 bases each). Trimming took off 0 bases at V and 3 bases at J, with 11 bases between the two ends. Germline V gene sequence: CDR1 SGHRS, CDR2 YFSETQ. CDR3 length equals 15 residues. CDR3 coding DNA: TGCGCCAGCAGCTTGGAAGAGGGGCGGACAGATACGCAGTATTTT. This encodes CASSLEEGRTDTQYF.

This clonotype appeared a few times. The chain carries TRBV5-1 and TRBJ1-2; the D gene is possibly TRBD1 (6 bases). Germline-derived CDR1 and CDR2 are SGHRS and YFSETQ. V gave up 5 bases and J gave up 4 bases, with 15 bases separating them. This CDR3 has 14 residues. This CDR3 reads CASSAGDLGYGYTF. CDR3 coding DNA: TGCGCCAGCAGTGCAGGGGATTTGGGCTATGGCTACACCTTC.

This clonotype was recorded many times. The genes are TRBV6-5 and TRBJ1-1, with unresolved D. The V end lost 5 bases, the J end lost 0 bases, and 10 bases lay between the germline ends. The germline CDR1 and CDR2 sequences are MNHEY and SVGAGI. This CDR3 is built from 14 residues. The CDR3 is CASSPPNLNTEAFF. As DNA, the CDR3 is TGTGCCAGCAGTCCCCCTAACTTGAACACTGAAGCTTTCTTT.

The V and J genes are TRBV18 and TRBJ2-3, with 7 bases that match TRBD1. Germline CDR1 KGHSH, CDR2 LQKENI. The ends lost 2 bases at V and 1 base at J; junction bases unmatched: 18. The length of the CDR3 is 20 residues. The CDR3 sequence is CASSPTVGTAQRERTDTQYF. CDR3 coding DNA: TGTGCCAGCTCACCAACCGTCGGGACAGCTCAACGGGAACGCACAGATACGCAGTATTTT.

A few counts support this clonotype. The V and J genes are TRBV29-1 and TRBJ1-1; no clear D gene. V was cut by 4 bases and J by 2 bases, with 8 bases left in between. The CDR3 is 12 residues long. Per germline, CDR1 SQVTM and CDR2 ANQGSEA. CDR3 in amino acids: CSVAARNTEAFF. DNA of the CDR3: TGCAGCGTTGCGGCGAGAAACACTGAAGCTTTCTTT.

This clonotype appeared many times. The V gene is TRBV10-2, the J gene TRBJ1-1; the match to TRBD1 covers 9 bases. Germline V gene data show CDR1 as WSHSY and CDR2 as SAAADI. CDR3 length equals 16 residues. Trimming at V came to 0 bases and at J to 1 base, leaving 3 bases not matched to a gene. The CDR3 sequence is CASSESGQGTNTEAFF. DNA of the CDR3: TGCGCCAGCAGTGAGTCGGGACAGGGAACGAACACTGAAGCTTTCTTT.

The CDR3 here is CSAGGGGGAGNTQYF. CDR3 DNA: TGCAGTGCTGGAGGGGGCGGGGGGGCTGGAAATACGCAGTATTTT. The chain links TRBV20-1 to TRBJ2-3, with 9 bases matching TRBD2. Looked up from germline, CDR1 is DFQATT and CDR2 is SNEGSKA (reference sequence). Unmatched junction bases numbered 13, after V lost 5 bases and J lost 7 bases. The CDR3 has 15 amino acids.

This clonotype appeared a few times. This chain joins TRBV10-3 and TRBJ1-1; D is uncertain. V was shortened by 2 bases and J by 10 bases, with 20 bases between the two germline ends. The CDR3 consists of 15 residues. Germline V gene sequence: CDR1 ENHRY, CDR2 SYGVKD. This CDR3 reads CAISEPTLSLGRAFF. CDR3 nucleotides: TGTGCCATCAGTGAGCCGACCTTGAGTTTGGGAAGAGCTTTCTTT.

Remarks on this clonotype: A much bigger clone sits one base away, suggesting this may be a read error. The V gene is TRBV5-1, the J gene TRBJ1-2; possible D gene TRBD1, 6 bases. The CDR3 is 15 amino acids. The V gene lost 3 bases and the J gene lost 3 bases, with 15 bases spanning the gap. Germline V gene data show CDR1 as SGHRS and CDR2 as YFSETQ. CDR3 sequence reads: CASSSGSGADYGYTF. In DNA form, the CDR3 reads TGCGCCAGCAGCTCGGGTTCGGGGGCAGACTATGGCTACACCTTC.

This clonotype was observed many times. The J gene is TRBJ2-2, the V gene TRBV12-3 or TRBV12-4, with D possibly TRBD2 on 6 matching bases. This CDR3 comprises 13 residues. V dropped 3 bases and J dropped 8 bases, with 10 bases sitting between them. CDR3 DNA sequence: TGTGCCAGCAGTTTTAAGGGAGGTGGGGAGCTGTTTTTT. It is translated as CASSFKGGGELFF.

The chain joins TRBV5-1 to TRBJ2-7; 7 bases match TRBD1. Per the germline V gene, CDR1 is SGHRS and CDR2 is YFSETQ. The CDR3 extends over 15 amino acids. V was pared by 4 bases and J by 0 bases, with 7 bases of the junction left unmatched. The CDR3 DNA reads as TGCGCCAGCAGCACGGACAGGCGCCTCTCCTACGAGCAGTACTTC. It encodes CASSTDRRLSYEQYF. Using reference TRBV5-1 and TRBJ2-7 for the parts outside the CDR3, the full variable domain is KAGVTQTPRYLIKTRGQQVTLSCSPISGHRSVSWYQQTPGQGLQFLFEYFSETQRNKGNFPGRFSGRQFSNSRSEMNVSTLELGDSALYLCASSTDRRLSYEQYFGPGTRLTVT.

In its sample, this clonotype was seen many times. The chain's CDR3 is CASSLGHQKTYEQYV. The CDR3 nucleotides read TGTGCCAGCAGCCTGGGGCACCAAAAGACCTACGAGCAGTACGTC. The V gene is TRBV5-5, the J gene TRBJ2-7; the D gene is possibly TRBD1 (5 bases). Looked up from germline, CDR1 is SGHKS and CDR2 is YYEKEE (reference sequence). With 4 bases removed from V and 2 bases from J, the gap between germline ends came to 16 bases. CDR3 length equals 15 residues.

The table lists this clonotype with many counts. The J gene is TRBJ2-3, the V gene TRBV3-1; D not certain. Germline assignment: CDR1 LGHDT and CDR2 YNNKEL (reference sequence). CDR3 size: 12 residues. Deletions cut 1 base from V and 6 bases from J, with 5 bases between. This CDR3 reads CASSQAEDTQYF. The CDR3 region has the DNA TGTGCCAGCAGCCAAGCGGAGGATACGCAGTATTTT.

The chain carries TRBV7-6 and TRBJ2-2, with D perhaps being TRBD1 or TRBD2 (5 bases each). CDR3 length: 14 residues. The ends were cut back, 1 base at V and 6 bases at J, with 9 bases in the middle. Germline CDR1 reads SGHVS; CDR2 reads FNYEAQ. The chain's CDR3 is CASSLGGPSGELFF. CDR3 in DNA: TGTGCCAGCAGCTTAGGGGGACCCTCCGGGGAGCTGTTTTTT. Full variable domain (remainder filled in from reference TRBV7-6 and TRBJ2-2): GAGVSQSPRYKVTKRGQDVALRCDPISGHVSLYWYRQALGQGPEFLTYFNYEAQQDKSGLPNDRFSAERPEGSISTLTIQRTEQRDSAMYRCASSLGGPSGELFFGEGSRLTVL.